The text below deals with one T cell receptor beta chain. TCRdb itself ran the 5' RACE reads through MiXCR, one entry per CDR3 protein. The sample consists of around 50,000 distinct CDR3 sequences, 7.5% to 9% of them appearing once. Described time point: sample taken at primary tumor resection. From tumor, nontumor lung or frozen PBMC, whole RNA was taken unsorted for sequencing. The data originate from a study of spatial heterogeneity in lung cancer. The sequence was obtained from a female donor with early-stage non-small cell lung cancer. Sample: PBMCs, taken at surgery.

CDR3 loop: CASSHYGDTQYF. CDR3 DNA sequence: TGTGCCAGCAGCCACTACGGAGATACGCAGTATTTT. The V gene is TRBV14, the J gene TRBJ2-3; D not certain. Germline CDR1 and CDR2: SGHDN and FVKESK. Trimming removed 3 bases from V and 5 bases from J, with 6 bases in between. This CDR3 is 12 amino acids long.